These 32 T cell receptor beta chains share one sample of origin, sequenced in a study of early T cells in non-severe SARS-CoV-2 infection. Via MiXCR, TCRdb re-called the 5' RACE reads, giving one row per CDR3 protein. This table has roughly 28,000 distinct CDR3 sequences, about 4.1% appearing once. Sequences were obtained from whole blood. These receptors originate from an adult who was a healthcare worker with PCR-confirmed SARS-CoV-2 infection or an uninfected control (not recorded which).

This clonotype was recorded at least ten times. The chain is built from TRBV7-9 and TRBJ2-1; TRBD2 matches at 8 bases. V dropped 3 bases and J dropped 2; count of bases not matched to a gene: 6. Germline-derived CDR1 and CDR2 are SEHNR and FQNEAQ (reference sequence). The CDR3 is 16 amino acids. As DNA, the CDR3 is TGTGCCAGCAGCTTCCCCAGCGGGGGAACCTACAATGAGCAGTTCTTC. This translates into CASSFPSGGTYNEQFF.

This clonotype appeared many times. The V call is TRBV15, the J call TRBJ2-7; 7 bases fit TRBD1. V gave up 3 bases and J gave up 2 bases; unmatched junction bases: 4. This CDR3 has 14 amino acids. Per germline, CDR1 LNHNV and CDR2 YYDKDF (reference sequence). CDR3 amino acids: CATSSTGTAYEQYF. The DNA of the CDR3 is TGTGCCACCAGCAGTACCGGGACAGCCTACGAGCAGTACTTC.

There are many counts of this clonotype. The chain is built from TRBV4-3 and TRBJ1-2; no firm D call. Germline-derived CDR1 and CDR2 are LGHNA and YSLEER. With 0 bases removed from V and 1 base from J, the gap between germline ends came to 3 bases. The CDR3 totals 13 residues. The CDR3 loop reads CASSQDLNYGYTF. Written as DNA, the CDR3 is TGCGCCAGCAGCCAAGACCTTAACTATGGCTACACCTTC.

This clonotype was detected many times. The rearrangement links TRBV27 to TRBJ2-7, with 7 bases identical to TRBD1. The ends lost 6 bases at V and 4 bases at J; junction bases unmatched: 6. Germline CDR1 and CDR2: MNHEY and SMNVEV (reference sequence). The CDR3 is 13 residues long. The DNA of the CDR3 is TGTGCCAGCAGCCACGGGACAGAGTACGAGCAGTACTTC. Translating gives CASSHGTEYEQYF.

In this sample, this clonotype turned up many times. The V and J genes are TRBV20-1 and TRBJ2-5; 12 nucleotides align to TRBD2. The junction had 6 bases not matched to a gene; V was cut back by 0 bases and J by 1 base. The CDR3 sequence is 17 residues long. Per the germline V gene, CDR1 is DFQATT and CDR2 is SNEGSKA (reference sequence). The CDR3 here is CSARDLLAGGLQETQYF. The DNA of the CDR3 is TGCAGTGCTAGAGATTTACTAGCGGGGGGACTCCAAGAGACCCAGTACTTC.

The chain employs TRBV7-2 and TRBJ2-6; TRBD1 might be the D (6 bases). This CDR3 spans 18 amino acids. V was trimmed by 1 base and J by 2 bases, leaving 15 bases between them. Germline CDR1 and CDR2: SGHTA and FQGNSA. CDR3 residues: CASSLELRGRAGANVLTF. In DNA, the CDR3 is TGTGCCAGCAGCTTAGAGCTCAGGGGCAGGGCTGGGGCCAACGTCCTGACTTTC.

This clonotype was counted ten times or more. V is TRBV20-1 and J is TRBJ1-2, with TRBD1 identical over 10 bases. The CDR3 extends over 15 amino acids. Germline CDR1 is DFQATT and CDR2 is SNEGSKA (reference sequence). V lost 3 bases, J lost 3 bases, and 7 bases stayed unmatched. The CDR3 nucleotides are TGCAGTGCTAGGCCGACAGGGGGCTTGGACTATGGCTACACCTTC. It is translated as CSARPTGGLDYGYTF.

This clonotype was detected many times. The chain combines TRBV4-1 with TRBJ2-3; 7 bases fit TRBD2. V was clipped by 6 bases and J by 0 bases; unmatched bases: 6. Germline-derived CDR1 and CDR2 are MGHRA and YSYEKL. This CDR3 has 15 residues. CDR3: CASSLRGTSTDTQYF. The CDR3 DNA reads TGCGCCAGCAGTCTGCGGGGGACTAGCACAGATACGCAGTATTTT.

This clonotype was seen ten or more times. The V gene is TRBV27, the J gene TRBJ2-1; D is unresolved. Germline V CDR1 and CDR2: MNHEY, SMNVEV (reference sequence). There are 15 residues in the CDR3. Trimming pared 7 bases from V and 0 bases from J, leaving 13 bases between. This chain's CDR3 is CASTLLPSSYNEQFF. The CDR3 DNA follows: TGTGCCAGCACCCTTCTGCCAAGCTCCTACAATGAGCAGTTCTTC.

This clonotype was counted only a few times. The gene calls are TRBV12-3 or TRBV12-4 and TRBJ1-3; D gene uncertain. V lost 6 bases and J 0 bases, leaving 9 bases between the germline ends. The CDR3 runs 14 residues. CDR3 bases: TGTGCCAGCAGGGTACTAAGCTCTGGAAACACCATATATTTT. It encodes CASRVLSSGNTIYF.

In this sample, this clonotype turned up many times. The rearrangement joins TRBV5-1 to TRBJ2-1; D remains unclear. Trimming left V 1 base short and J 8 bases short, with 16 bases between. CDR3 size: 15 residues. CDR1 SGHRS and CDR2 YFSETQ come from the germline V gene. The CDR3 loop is CASSLIVGPGDEQFF. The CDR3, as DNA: TGCGCCAGCAGCTTGATAGTAGGGCCTGGGGATGAGCAGTTCTTC.

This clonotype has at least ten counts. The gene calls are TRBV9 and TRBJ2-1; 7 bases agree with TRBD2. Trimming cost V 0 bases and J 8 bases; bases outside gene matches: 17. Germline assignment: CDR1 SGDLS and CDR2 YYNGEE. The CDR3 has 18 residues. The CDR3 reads CASSVDYDRGDLRHEQFF. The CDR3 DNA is TGTGCCAGCAGCGTAGACTACGACCGGGGGGACCTACGGCATGAGCAGTTCTTC. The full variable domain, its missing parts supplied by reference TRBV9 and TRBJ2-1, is DSGVTQTPKHLITATGQRVTLRCSPRSGDLSVYWYQQSLDQGLQFLIQYYNGEERAKGNILERFSAQQFPDLHSELNLSSLELGDSALYFCASSVDYDRGDLRHEQFFGPGTRLTVL.

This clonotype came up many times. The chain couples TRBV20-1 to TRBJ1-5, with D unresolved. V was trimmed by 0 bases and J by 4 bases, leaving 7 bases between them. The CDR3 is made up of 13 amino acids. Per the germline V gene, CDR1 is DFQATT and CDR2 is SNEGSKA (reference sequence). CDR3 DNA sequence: TGCAGTGCTAGAGAAGTATTAAATCAGCCCCAGCATTTT. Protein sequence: CSAREVLNQPQHF.

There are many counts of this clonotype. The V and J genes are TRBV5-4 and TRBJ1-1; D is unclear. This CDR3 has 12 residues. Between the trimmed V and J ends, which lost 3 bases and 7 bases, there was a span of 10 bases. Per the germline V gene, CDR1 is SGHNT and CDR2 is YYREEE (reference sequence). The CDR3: CASSSDGNEAFF. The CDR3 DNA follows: TGTGCCAGCAGCTCGGACGGAAATGAAGCTTTCTTT.

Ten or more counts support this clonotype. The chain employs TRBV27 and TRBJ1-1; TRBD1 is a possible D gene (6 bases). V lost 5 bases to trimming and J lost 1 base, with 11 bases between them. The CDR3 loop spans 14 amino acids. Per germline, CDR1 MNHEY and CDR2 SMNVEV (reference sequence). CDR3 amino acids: CASSVRGSNTEAFF. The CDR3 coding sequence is TGTGCCAGCAGTGTCAGGGGTTCGAACACTGAAGCTTTCTTT.

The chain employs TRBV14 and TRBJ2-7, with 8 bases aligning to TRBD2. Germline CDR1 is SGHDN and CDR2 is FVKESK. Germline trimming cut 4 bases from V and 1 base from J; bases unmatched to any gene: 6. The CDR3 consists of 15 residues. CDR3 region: CASSRVVAGSYEQYF. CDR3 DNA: TGTGCCAGCAGCCGGGTGGTAGCGGGGTCCTACGAGCAGTACTTC. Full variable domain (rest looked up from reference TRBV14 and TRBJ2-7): EAGVTQFPSHSVIEKGQTVTLRCDPISGHDNLYWYRRVMGKEIKFLLHFVKESKQDESGMPNNRFLAERTGGTYSTLKVQPAELEDSGVYFCASSRVVAGSYEQYFGPGTRLTVT.

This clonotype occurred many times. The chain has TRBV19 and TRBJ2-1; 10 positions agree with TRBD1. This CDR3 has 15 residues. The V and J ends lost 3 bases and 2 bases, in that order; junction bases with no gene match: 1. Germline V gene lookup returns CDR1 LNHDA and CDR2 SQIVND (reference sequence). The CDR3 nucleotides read TGTGCCAGTAGTATGGGACAGGGGACCTACAATGAGCAGTTCTTC. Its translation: CASSMGQGTYNEQFF. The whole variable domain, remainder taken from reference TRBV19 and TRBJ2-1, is DGGITQSPKYLFRKEGQNVTLSCEQNLNHDAMYWYRQDPGQGLRLIYYSQIVNDFQKGDIAEGYSVSREKKESFPLTVTSAQKNPTAFYLCASSMGQGTYNEQFFGPGTRLTVL.

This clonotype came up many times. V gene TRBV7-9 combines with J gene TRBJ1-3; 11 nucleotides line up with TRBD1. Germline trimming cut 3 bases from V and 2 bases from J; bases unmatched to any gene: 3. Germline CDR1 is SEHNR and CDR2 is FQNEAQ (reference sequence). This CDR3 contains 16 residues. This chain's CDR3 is CASSFGQGAAGNTIYF. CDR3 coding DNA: TGTGCCAGCAGCTTCGGACAGGGGGCAGCTGGAAACACCATATATTTT.

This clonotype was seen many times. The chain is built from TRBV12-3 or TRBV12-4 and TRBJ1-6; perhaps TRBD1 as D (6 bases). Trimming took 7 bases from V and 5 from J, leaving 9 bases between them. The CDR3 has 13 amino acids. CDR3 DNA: TGTGCCAGCACCTACAGGGATAATTCACCCCTCCACTTT. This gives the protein CASTYRDNSPLHF.

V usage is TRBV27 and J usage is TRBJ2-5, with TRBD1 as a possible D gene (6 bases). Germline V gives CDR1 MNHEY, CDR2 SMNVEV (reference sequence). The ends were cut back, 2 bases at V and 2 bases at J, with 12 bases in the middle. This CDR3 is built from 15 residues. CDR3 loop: CASSLADSFQETQYF. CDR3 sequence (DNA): TGTGCCAGCAGTTTAGCGGACAGTTTTCAAGAGACCCAGTACTTC.

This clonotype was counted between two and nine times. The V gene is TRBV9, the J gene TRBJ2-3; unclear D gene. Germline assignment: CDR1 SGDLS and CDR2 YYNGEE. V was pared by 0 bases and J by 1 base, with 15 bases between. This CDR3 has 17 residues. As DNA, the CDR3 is TGTGCCAGCAGCGTAGCTGGCGGCTTTACTGGCACAGATACGCAGTATTTT. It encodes CASSVAGGFTGTDTQYF. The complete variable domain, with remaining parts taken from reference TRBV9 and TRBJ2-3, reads DSGVTQTPKHLITATGQRVTLRCSPRSGDLSVYWYQQSLDQGLQFLIQYYNGEERAKGNILERFSAQQFPDLHSELNLSSLELGDSALYFCASSVAGGFTGTDTQYFGPGTRLTVL.

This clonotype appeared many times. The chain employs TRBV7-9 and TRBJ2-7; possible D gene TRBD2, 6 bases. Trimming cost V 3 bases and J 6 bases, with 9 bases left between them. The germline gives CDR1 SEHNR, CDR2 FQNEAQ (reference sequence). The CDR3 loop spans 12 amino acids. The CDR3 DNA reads TGTGCCAGCAGCTTGACTAGTCGCGAGCAGTACTTC. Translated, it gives CASSLTSREQYF.

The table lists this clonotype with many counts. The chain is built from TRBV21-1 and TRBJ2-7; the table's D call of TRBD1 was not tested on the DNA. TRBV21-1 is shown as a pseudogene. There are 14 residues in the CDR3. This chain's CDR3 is CASSKVMPGGEQYF. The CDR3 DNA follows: TGTGCCAGCAGCAAAGTTATGCCAGGGGGCGAGCAGTACTTC.

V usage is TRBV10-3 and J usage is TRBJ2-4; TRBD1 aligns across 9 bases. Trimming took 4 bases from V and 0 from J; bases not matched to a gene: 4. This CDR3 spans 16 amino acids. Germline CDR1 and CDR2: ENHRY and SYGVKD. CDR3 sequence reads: CAISAGQGLAKNIQYF. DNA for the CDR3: TGTGCCATCAGTGCCGGACAGGGGCTAGCCAAAAACATTCAGTACTTC.

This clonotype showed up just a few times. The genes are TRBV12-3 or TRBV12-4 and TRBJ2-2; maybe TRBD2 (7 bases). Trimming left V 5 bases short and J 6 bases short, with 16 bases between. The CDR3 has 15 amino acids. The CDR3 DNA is TGTGCCAGCAGTCCCCCGGACGGGGGGCCCGGGGAGCTGTTTTTT. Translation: CASSPPDGGPGELFF.

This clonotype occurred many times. CDR3 in DNA: TGTGCCACCGGGGTGCTCGATGAGCAGTTCTTC. This translates into CATGVLDEQFF. This chain uses TRBV6-6 with TRBJ2-1, with D perhaps matching TRBD2 (5 bases). The CDR3 sequence is 11 residues long. Germline values: CDR1 MNHNY, CDR2 SVGAGI (reference sequence). V lost 10 bases to trimming and J lost 8 bases, with 12 bases between them.

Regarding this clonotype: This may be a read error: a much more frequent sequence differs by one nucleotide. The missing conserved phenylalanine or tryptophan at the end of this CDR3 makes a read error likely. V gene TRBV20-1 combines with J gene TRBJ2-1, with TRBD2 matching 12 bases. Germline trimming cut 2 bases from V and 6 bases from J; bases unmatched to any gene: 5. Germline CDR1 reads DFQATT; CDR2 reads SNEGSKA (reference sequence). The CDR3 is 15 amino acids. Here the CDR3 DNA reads TGCAGTGCTAGATCTCCTAGCGGGGGGGCCAATGAGCAGTTCTAC. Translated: CSARSPSGGANEQFY.

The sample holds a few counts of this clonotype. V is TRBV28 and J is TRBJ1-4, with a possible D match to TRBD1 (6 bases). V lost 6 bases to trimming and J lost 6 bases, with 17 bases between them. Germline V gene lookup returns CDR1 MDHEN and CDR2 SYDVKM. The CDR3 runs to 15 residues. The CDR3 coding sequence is TGTGCCAGCAGCAGTATGACAGGCCTCTATGAAAAACTGTTTTTT. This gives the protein CASSSMTGLYEKLFF.

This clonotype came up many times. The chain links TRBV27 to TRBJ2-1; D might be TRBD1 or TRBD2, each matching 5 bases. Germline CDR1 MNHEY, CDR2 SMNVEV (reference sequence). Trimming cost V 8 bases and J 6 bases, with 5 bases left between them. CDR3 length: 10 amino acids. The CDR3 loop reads CASGGNEQFF. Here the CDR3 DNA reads TGTGCCAGCGGGGGCAATGAGCAGTTCTTC.

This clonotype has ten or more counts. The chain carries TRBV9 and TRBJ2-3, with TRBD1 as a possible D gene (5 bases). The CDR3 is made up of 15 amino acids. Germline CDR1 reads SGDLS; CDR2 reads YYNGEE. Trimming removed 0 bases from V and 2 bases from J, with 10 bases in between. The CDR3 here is CASSVVGLPTDTQYF. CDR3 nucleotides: TGTGCCAGCAGCGTAGTGGGGCTACCCACAGATACGCAGTATTTT.

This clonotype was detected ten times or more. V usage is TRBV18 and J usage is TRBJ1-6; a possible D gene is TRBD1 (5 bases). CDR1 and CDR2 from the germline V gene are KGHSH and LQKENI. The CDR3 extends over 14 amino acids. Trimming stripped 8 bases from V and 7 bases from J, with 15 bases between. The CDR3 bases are TGTGCCAGCCGTCCCGGGGGAGGGAATTCACCCCTCCACTTT. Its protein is CASRPGGGNSPLHF.

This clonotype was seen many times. CDR3 residues: CASSIGEYEQYF. The CDR3 coding sequence is TGTGCCAGTAGTATTGGGGAATACGAGCAGTACTTC. This sequence joins TRBV19 and TRBJ2-7, with D unresolved. Germline CDR1 and CDR2: LNHDA and SQIVND (reference sequence). This CDR3 is built from 12 residues. Trimming cost V 3 bases and J 4 bases, with 7 bases left between them.